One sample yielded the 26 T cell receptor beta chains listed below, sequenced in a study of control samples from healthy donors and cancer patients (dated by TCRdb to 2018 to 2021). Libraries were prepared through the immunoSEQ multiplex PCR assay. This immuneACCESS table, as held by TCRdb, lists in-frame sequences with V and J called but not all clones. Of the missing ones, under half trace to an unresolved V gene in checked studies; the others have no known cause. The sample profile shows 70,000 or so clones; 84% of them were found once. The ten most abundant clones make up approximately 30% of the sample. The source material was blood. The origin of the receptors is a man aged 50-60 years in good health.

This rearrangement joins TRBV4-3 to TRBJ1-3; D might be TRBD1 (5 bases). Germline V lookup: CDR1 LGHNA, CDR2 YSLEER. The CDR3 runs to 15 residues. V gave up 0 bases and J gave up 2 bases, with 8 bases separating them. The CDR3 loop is CASSQDQGAGNTIYF. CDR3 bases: TGCGCCAGCAGCCAAGATCAAGGGGCTGGAAACACCATATATTTT.

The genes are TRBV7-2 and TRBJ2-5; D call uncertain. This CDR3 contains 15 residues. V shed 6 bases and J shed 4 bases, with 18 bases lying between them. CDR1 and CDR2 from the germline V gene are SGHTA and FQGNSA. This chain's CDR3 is CASRPAVAVAETQYF. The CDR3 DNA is TGTGCCAGCAGGCCCGCGGTGGCAGTGGCAGAGACCCAGTACTTC. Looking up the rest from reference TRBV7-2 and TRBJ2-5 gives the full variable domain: GAGVSQSPSNKVTEKGKDVELRCDPISGHTALYWYRQSLGQGLEFLIYFQGNSAPDKSGLPSDRFSAERTGGSVSTLTIQRTQQEDSAVYLCASRPAVAVAETQYFGPGTRLLVL.

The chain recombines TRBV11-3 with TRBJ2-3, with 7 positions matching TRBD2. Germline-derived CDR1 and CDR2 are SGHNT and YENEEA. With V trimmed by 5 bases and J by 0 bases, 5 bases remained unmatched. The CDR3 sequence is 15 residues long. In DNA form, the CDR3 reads TGTGCCAGCAGCAAACTAGCGTATAGCACAGATACGCAGTATTTT. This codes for CASSKLAYSTDTQYF. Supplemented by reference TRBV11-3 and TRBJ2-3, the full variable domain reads EAGVVQSPRYKIIEKKQPVAFWCNPISGHNTLYWYLQNLGQGPELLIRYENEEAVDDSQLPKDRFSAERLKGVDSTLKIQPAELGDSAVYLCASSKLAYSTDTQYFGPGTRLTVL.

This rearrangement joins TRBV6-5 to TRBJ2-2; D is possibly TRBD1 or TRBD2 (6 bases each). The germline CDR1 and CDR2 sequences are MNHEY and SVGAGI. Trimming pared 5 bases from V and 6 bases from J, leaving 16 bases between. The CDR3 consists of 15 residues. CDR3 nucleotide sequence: TGTGCCAGCAGTCTCCCACCGGGGGCAGCCGGGGAGCTGTTTTTT. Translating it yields CASSLPPGAAGELFF.

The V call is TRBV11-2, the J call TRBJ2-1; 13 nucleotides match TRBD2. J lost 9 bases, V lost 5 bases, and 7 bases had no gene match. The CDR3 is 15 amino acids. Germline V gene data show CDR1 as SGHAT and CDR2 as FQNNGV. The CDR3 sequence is CASSPTSGRAFEQFF. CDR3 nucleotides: TGTGCCAGCAGCCCCACTAGCGGGAGGGCCTTTGAGCAGTTCTTC.

CDR3 loop: CASSQVPATEQYF. In DNA, the CDR3 is TGTGCCAGCAGCCAAGTCCCGGCGACCGAGCAGTACTTC. The chain carries TRBV3-1 (or the pseudogene TRBV3-2) and TRBJ2-7; D is ambiguous. Germline V gene lookup returns CDR1 LGHDT and CDR2 YNNKEL (reference sequence). CDR3 length: 13 amino acids. V lost 1 base, J lost 6 bases, and 10 bases lay in between.

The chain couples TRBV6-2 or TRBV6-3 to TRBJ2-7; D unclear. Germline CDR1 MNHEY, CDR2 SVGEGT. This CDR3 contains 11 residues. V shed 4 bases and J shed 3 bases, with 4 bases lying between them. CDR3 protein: CASSWGYEQYF. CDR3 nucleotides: TGTGCCAGCAGTTGGGGCTACGAGCAGTACTTC.

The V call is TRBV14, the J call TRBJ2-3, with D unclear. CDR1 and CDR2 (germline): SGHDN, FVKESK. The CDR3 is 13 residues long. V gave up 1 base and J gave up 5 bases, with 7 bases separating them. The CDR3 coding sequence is TGTGCCAGCAGCCAAGCCCCGGGAGATACGCAGTATTTT. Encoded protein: CASSQAPGDTQYF.

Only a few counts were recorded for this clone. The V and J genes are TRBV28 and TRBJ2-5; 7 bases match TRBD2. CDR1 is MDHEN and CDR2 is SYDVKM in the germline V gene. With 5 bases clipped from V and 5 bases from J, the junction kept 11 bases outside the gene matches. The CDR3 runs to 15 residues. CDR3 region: CASSRAGPRGETQYF. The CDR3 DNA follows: TGTGCCAGCAGTCGAGCGGGGCCCCGAGGGGAGACCCAGTACTTC.

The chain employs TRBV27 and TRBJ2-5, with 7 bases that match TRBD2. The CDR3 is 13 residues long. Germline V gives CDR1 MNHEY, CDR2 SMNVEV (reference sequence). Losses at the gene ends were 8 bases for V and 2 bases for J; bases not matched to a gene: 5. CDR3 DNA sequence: TGTGCCAGCCGAAGCGGGGCGCAAGAGACCCAGTACTTC. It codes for CASRSGAQETQYF.

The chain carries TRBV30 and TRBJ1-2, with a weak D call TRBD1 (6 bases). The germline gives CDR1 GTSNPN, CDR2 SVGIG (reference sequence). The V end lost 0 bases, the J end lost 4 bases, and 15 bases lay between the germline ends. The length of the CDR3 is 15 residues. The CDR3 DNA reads TGTGCCTGGAGTGTACATGGGCCAGGGGTCTATGGCTACACCTTC. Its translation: CAWSVHGPGVYGYTF. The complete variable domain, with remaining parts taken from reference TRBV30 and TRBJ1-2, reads SQTIHQWPATLVQPVGSPLSLECTVEGTSNPNLYWYRQAAGRGLQLLFYSVGIGQISSEVPQNLSASRPQDRQFILSSKKLLLSDSGFYLCAWSVHGPGVYGYTFGSGTRLTVV.

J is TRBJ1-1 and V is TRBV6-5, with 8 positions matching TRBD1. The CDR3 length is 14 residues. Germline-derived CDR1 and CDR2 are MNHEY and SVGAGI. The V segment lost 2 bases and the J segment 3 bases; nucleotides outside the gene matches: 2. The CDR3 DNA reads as TGTGCCAGCAGTTACGCAGGGGGCTACACTGAAGCTTTCTTT. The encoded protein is CASSYAGGYTEAFF.

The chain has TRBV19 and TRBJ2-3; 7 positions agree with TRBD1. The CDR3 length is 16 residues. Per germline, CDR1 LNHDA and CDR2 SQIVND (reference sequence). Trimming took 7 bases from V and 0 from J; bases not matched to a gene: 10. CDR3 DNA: TGTGCCAGTAAAAGTAGGTGGGACAGAAGCACAGATACGCAGTATTTT. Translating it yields CASKSRWDRSTDTQYF. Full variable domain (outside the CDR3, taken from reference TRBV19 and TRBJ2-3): DGGITQSPKYLFRKEGQNVTLSCEQNLNHDAMYWYRQDPGQGLRLIYYSQIVNDFQKGDIAEGYSVSREKKESFPLTVTSAQKNPTAFYLCASKSRWDRSTDTQYFGPGTRLTVL.

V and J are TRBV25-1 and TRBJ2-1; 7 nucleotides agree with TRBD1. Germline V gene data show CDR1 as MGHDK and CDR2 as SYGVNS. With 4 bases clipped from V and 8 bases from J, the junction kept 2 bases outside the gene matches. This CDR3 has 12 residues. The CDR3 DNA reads TGTGCCAGCAGTGGACAGGGATATGAGCAGTTCTTC. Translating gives CASSGQGYEQFF.

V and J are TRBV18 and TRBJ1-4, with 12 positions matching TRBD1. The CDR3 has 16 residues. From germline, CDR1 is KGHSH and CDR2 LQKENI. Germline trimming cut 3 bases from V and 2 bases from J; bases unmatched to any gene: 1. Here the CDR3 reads CASSPGTGGTNEKLFF. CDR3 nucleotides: TGTGCCAGCTCACCTGGGACAGGGGGCACTAATGAAAAACTGTTTTTT. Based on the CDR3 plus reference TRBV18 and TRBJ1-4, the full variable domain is NAGVMQNPRHLVRRRGQEARLRCSPMKGHSHVYWYRQLPEEGLKFMVYLQKENIIDESGMPKERFSAEFPKEGPSILRIQQVVRGDSAAYFCASSPGTGGTNEKLFFGSGTQLSVL.

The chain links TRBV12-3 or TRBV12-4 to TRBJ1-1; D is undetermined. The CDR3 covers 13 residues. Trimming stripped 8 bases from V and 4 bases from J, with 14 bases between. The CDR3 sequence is CASALGAVTEAFF. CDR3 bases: TGTGCCAGCGCCTTGGGCGCAGTCACTGAAGCTTTCTTT.

For the CDR3, the DNA is TGTGCCAGCAGTTTAAGCAACTACAATGAGCAGTTCTTC. Translated, it gives CASSLSNYNEQFF. The chain recombines TRBV27 with TRBJ2-1; D remains ambiguous. Trimming took 2 bases from V and 3 from J, leaving 5 bases between them. Germline V gives CDR1 MNHEY, CDR2 SMNVEV (reference sequence). The CDR3 consists of 13 residues.

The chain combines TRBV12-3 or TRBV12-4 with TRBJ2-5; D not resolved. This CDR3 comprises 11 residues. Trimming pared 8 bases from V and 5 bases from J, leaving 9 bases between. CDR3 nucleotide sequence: TGTGCCAGCCGAGCTATGGAGACCCAGTACTTC. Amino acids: CASRAMETQYF.

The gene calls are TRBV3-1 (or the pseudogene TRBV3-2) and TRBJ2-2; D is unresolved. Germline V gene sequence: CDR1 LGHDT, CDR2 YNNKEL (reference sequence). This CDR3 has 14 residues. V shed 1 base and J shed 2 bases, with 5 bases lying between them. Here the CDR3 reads CASSQVFNTGELFF. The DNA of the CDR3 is TGTGCCAGCAGCCAAGTCTTTAACACCGGGGAGCTGTTTTTT.

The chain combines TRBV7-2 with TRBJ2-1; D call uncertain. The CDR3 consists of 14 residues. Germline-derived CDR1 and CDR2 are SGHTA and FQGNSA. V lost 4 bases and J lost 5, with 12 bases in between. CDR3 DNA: TGTGCCAGCAGCTCGCTGCTCGCGGACAATGAGCAGTTCTTC. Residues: CASSSLLADNEQFF.

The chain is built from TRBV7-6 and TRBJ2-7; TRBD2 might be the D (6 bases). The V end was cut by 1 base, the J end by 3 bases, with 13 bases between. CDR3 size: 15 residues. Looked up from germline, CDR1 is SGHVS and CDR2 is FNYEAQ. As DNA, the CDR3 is TGTGCCAGCAGCTTAGTGGGAGGTTCGAACTACGAGCAGTACTTC. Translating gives CASSLVGGSNYEQYF. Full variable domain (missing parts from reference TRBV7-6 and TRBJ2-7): GAGVSQSPRYKVTKRGQDVALRCDPISGHVSLYWYRQALGQGPEFLTYFNYEAQQDKSGLPNDRFSAERPEGSISTLTIQRTEQRDSAMYRCASSLVGGSNYEQYFGPGTRLTVT.

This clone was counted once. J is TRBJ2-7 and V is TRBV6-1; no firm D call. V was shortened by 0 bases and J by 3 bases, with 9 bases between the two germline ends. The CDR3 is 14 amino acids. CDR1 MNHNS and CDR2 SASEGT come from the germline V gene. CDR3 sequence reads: CASSEALGFYEQYF. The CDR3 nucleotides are TGTGCCAGCAGTGAAGCGCTCGGCTTCTACGAGCAGTACTTC.

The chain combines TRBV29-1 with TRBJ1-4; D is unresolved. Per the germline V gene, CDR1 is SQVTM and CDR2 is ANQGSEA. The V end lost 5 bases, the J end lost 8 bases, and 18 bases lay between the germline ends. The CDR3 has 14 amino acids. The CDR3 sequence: CSVSGSAWLEKLFF. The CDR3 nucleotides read TGCAGCGTTTCCGGTTCAGCTTGGCTCGAAAAACTGTTTTTT.

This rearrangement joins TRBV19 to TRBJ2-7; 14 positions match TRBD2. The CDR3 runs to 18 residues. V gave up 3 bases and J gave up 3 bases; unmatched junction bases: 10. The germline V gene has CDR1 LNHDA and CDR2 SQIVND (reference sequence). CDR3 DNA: TGTGCCAGTAGTATTTTACCGGGACTAGCGGGAGTCGGCTACGAGCAGTACTTC. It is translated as CASSILPGLAGVGYEQYF.

The CDR3 protein is CASSLFGGGSGELFF. For the CDR3, the DNA is TGTGCCAGCAGCTTATTCGGAGGGGGCAGCGGGGAGCTGTTTTTT. The chain couples TRBV5-6 to TRBJ2-2, with D possibly matching TRBD1 (7 bases). The length of the CDR3 is 15 residues. V lost 2 bases and J lost 7, with 15 bases in between. The germline gives CDR1 SGHDT, CDR2 YYEEEE.

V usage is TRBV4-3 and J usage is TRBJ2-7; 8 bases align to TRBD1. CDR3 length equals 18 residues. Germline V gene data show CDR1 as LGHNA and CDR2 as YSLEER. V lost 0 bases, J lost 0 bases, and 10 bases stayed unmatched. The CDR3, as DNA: TGCGCCAGCAGCCAAGATCAGATCAGGGGGCTTAGCTCCTACGAGCAGTACTTC. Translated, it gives CASSQDQIRGLSSYEQYF.